This T cell receptor beta chain was recorded in a study of T-cell memory formation after mild COVID-19. Study-wide background: TCR clustering was largely donor specific.

V dropped 5 bases and J dropped 4; count of bases not matched to a gene: 5. The CDR3 consists of 13 residues. Germline CDR1 and CDR2: SGHNT and YYREEE (reference sequence). TCRdb reanalysed the 5' RACE reads using MiXCR and keeps one entry per CDR3 protein. The sample lists fewer than 200,000 distinct CDR3 sequences, about an eighth occurring once. This clonotype was seen ten or more times. The source material was PBMCs or a T cell subset sorted from them (not recorded which). The rearrangement links TRBV5-4 to TRBJ2-5; TRBD2 matches 7 bases. The source is a man aged 18 to 35 who had mild COVID-19 (a few samples of this study predate the infection). Cell type and time point are not known. The CDR3 loop is CASSLGGGETQYF. DNA for the CDR3: TGTGCCAGCAGTCTGGGGGGGGGAGAGACCCAGTACTTC.